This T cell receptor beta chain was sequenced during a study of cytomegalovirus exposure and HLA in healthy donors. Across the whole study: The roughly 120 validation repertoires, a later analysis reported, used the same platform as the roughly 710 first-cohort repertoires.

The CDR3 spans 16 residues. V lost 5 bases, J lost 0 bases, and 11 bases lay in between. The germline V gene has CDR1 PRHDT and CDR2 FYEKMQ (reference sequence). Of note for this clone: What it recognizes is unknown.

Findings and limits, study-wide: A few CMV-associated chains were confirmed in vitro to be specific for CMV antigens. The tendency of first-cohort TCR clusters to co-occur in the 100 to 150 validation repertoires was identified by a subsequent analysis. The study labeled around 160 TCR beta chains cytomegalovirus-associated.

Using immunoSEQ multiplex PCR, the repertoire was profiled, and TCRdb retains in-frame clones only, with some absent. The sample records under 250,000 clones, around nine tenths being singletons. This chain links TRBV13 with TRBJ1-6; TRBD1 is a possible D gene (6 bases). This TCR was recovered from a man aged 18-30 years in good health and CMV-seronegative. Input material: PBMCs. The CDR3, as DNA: TGTGCCAGCAGCCGCATAGGGGGCTCCTATAATTCACCCCTCCACTTT. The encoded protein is CASSRIGGSYNSPLHF.